Below, 12 T cell receptor beta chains from the same sample are listed, as sequenced in a study of neoadjuvant anti-PD-1 for oral cavity cancer. This table comes from immunoSEQ multiplex PCR, and its TCRdb copy is limited to in-frame clones, with some not included. The table lists roughly 7,000 clones, roughly 74% of them singletons. Material: PBMCs, obtained before nivolumab (anti-PD-1) treatment. Every receptor here comes from a person between 40 and 79 years old with oral cavity squamous cell carcinoma.

The rearrangement joins TRBV9 to TRBJ2-7; maybe TRBD2 (6 bases). The CDR3 is 14 amino acids. Trimming stripped 0 bases from V and 7 bases from J, with 14 bases between. Germline V gene data show CDR1 as SGDLS and CDR2 as YYNGEE. This CDR3 is CASSVGPGRPEQYF. The CDR3 DNA reads TGTGCCAGCAGCGTAGGGCCAGGGAGGCCTGAGCAGTACTTC.

The sample holds one count of this clone. The gene calls are TRBV9 and TRBJ2-3; 10 bases map to TRBD2. The CDR3 totals 16 residues. With V trimmed by 0 bases and J by 3 bases, 4 bases remained unmatched. The germline V gene has CDR1 SGDLS and CDR2 YYNGEE. The CDR3: CASSVGAGGRTDTQYF. CDR3 nucleotides: TGTGCCAGCAGCGTAGGAGCGGGGGGGCGAACAGATACGCAGTATTTT.

This clone turned up a few times. The chain combines TRBV7-9 with TRBJ1-5; no definite D call. Looked up from germline, CDR1 is SEHNR and CDR2 is FQNEAQ (reference sequence). The CDR3 runs 15 residues. Between the trimmed V and J ends, which lost 3 bases and 0 bases, there was a span of 9 bases. In DNA, the CDR3 is TGTGCCAGCAGCTTCTCGGGATCTAGCAATCAGCCCCAGCATTTT. This codes for CASSFSGSSNQPQHF.

This clone was detected only a few times. The chain couples TRBV2 to TRBJ2-3; D assignment may be TRBD1 or TRBD2 (5 bases each). Per germline, CDR1 SNHLY and CDR2 FYNNEI. The CDR3 has 14 residues. Between the trimmed V and J ends, which lost 11 bases and 0 bases, there was a span of 15 bases. CDR3 loop: CACQGRTSTDTQYF. CDR3 nucleotide sequence: TGTGCCTGCCAGGGACGGACGAGCACAGATACGCAGTATTTT. Full variable domain (remainder filled in from reference TRBV2 and TRBJ2-3): EPEVTQTPSHQVTQMGQEVILRCVPISNHLYFYWYRQILGQKVEFLVSFYNNEISEKSEIFDDQFSVERPDGSNFTLKIRSTKLEDSAMYFCACQGRTSTDTQYFGPGTRLTVL.

V usage is TRBV5-1 and J usage is TRBJ2-2; 9 nucleotides match TRBD1. J was trimmed by 5 bases and V by 4 bases; bases with no gene match: 9. Germline CDR1 and CDR2: SGHRS and YFSETQ. The CDR3 totals 16 residues. The CDR3 loop is CASSPIQGATTGELFF. The CDR3 DNA sequence: TGCGCCAGCAGCCCGATACAGGGGGCGACTACCGGGGAGCTGTTTTTT. Full variable domain (rest looked up from reference TRBV5-1 and TRBJ2-2): KAGVTQTPRYLIKTRGQQVTLSCSPISGHRSVSWYQQTPGQGLQFLFEYFSETQRNKGNFPGRFSGRQFSNSRSEMNVSTLELGDSALYLCASSPIQGATTGELFFGEGSRLTVL.

This clone was counted a few times. The chain has TRBV5-4 and TRBJ1-2, with 7 bases lining up with TRBD1. The CDR3 is 15 residues long. In germline, CDR1 is SGHNT, CDR2 YYREEE (reference sequence). With V trimmed by 3 bases and J by 4 bases, 9 bases remained unmatched. CDR3: CASSSPTDRRYGYTF. The CDR3 nucleotides are TGTGCCAGCAGCTCTCCTACGGACAGGCGCTATGGCTACACCTTC.

This rearrangement joins TRBV19 to TRBJ2-1, with D uncertain. Germline lookup yields CDR1 LNHDA and CDR2 SQIVND (reference sequence). This CDR3 has 15 residues. Trimming took off 0 bases at V and 9 bases at J, with 15 bases between the two ends. DNA of the CDR3: TGTGCCAGTAGTATAGAAGTGGGCCCCGTCGGTGAGCAGTTCTTC. Translated, it gives CASSIEVGPVGEQFF.

The V and J genes are TRBV7-8 and TRBJ2-7, with D perhaps TRBD1 (6 bases). The CDR3 runs 15 residues. With 3 bases removed from V and 0 bases from J, the gap between germline ends came to 12 bases. Germline assignment: CDR1 SGHVS and CDR2 FQNEAQ. CDR3 loop: CASSFNTGSSYEQYF. The CDR3 DNA sequence: TGTGCCAGCAGCTTCAATACAGGGAGCTCCTACGAGCAGTACTTC.

In this sample, this clone turned up a few times. The chain links TRBV19 to TRBJ1-2, with 10 bases matching TRBD1. The CDR3 contains 14 residues. Losses at the gene ends were 7 bases for V and 5 bases for J; bases not matched to a gene: 7. The germline V gene has CDR1 LNHDA and CDR2 SQIVND (reference sequence). The CDR3 DNA reads TGTGCCAGTACCCCGGACAGGGGGTATTATGGCTACACCTTC. Its protein is CASTPDRGYYGYTF.

CDR3 bases: TGTGCCAGCAGCTTTGAGGTGAACACTGAAGCTTTCTTT. This sequence encodes CASSFEVNTEAFF. V gene TRBV11-2 combines with J gene TRBJ1-1; D is undetermined. The CDR3 covers 13 residues. Trimming left V 3 bases short and J 0 bases short, with 5 bases between. Per germline, CDR1 SGHAT and CDR2 FQNNGV.

The rearrangement joins TRBV5-1 to TRBJ2-1; possible D gene TRBD1, 7 bases. From germline, CDR1 is SGHRS and CDR2 YFSETQ. CDR3 length: 14 residues. V lost 2 bases to trimming and J lost 5 bases, with 11 bases between them. This chain's CDR3 is CASSLTGEDNEQFF. For the CDR3, the DNA is TGCGCCAGCAGCTTAACAGGGGAGGACAATGAGCAGTTCTTC.

This chain links TRBV15 with TRBJ2-7; 8 bases align to TRBD1. With V trimmed by 0 bases and J by 5 bases, 9 bases remained unmatched. CDR1 and CDR2 (germline): LNHNV, YYDKDF (reference sequence). The CDR3 sequence is 16 residues long. The chain's CDR3 is CATSRDVDRGKHEQYF. The DNA of the CDR3 is TGTGCCACCAGCAGAGATGTCGACAGGGGTAAGCACGAGCAGTACTTC.